These T cell receptor beta chains were read from a single sample in a study of shared clonotypes between healthy human individuals. Clones were sequenced by immunoSEQ multiplex PCR, and TCRdb holds only the in-frame ones, with some missing. The sample holds millions of clones, about 95% seen once. The source material was naive CD8+ T cells sorted from blood. All receptors derive from a man between 18 and 35 years old in good health. CDR3s include the opening cysteine and the closing phenylalanine or tryptophan. A D gene is named only where the DNA matches it firmly. Size is stated for part of the rows, as once, few or many counts, or as a class when the clone is expanded.

j_call: TRBJ1-2; v_call: TRBV19; d_call: .; clone_size: .; cdr3_nt: TGTGCCAGTAGTATACTTAGGGCAGGTGACGTGGGCTATGGCTACACCTTC; cdr3_aa: CASSILRAGDVGYGYTF
j_call: TRBJ1-2; v_call: TRBV5-1; d_call: .; clone_size: .; cdr3_nt: TGCGCCAGCAGCTTGGAGGGCGGCAACTATGGCTACACCTTC; cdr3_aa: CASSLEGGNYGYTF
j_call: TRBJ2-7; v_call: TRBV6-9; d_call: TRBD1; clone_size: .; cdr3_nt: TGTGCCAGCACTATACAGGGGGCCTACGAGCAGTACTTC; cdr3_aa: CASTIQGAYEQYF
j_call: TRBJ1-1; v_call: TRBV7-9; d_call: .; clone_size: once; cdr3_nt: TGTGCCAGCAGCCTAAACACTGAAGCTTTCTTT; cdr3_aa: CASSLNTEAFF
j_call: TRBJ2-7; v_call: TRBV4-1; d_call: .; clone_size: once; cdr3_nt: TGCGCCAGCAGCTGGATGGGGGGAACAGGGGAAGGTGCCTACGAGCAGTACTTC; cdr3_aa: CASSWMGGTGEGAYEQYF
j_call: TRBJ2-7; v_call: TRBV21-1; d_call: .; clone_size: .; cdr3_nt: TGTGCCAGCAGCAGAACTCGGCACGAGCAGTACTTC; cdr3_aa: CASSRTRHEQYF
j_call: TRBJ2-5; v_call: TRBV5-1; d_call: TRBD1; clone_size: .; cdr3_nt: TGCGCCAGCAGCCCCAGGACAGGGCCCCAAGAGACCCAGTACTTC; cdr3_aa: CASSPRTGPQETQYF
j_call: TRBJ2-3; v_call: TRBV27; d_call: TRBD2; clone_size: .; cdr3_nt: TGTGCCAGCAGTTACCTAGCGGGAGCAACAGATACGCAGTATTTT; cdr3_aa: CASSYLAGATDTQYF
j_call: TRBJ2-1; v_call: TRBV10-1; d_call: TRBD1; clone_size: .; cdr3_nt: TGCGCCAGCAGTGTGATTCCGACAGGGGGCTGGGATGAGCAGTTCTTC; cdr3_aa: CASSVIPTGGWDEQFF
j_call: TRBJ1-1; v_call: TRBV25-1; d_call: TRBD1; clone_size: .; cdr3_nt: TGTGCCAGCACTCGGGACAGGGGGCCTCCTGAAGCTTTCTTT; cdr3_aa: CASTRDRGPPEAFF
j_call: TRBJ2-1; v_call: TRBV19; d_call: TRBD2; clone_size: .; cdr3_nt: TGTGCCAGTAGTATGACTAGCGGTACCTACAATGAGCAGTTCTTC; cdr3_aa: CASSMTSGTYNEQFF
j_call: TRBJ1-6; v_call: TRBV27; d_call: .; clone_size: .; cdr3_nt: TGTGCCAGCAGTTTCTTAGGTAGCTCCTATAATTCACCCCTCCACTTT; cdr3_aa: CASSFLGSSYNSPLHF
j_call: TRBJ2-2; v_call: TRBV12-5; d_call: .; clone_size: .; cdr3_nt: TGTGCTAGTGGTTTAGGCGGAGCGAACACCGGGGAGCTGTTTTTT; cdr3_aa: CASGLGGANTGELFF
j_call: TRBJ2-2; v_call: TRBV27; d_call: .; clone_size: few; cdr3_nt: TGTGCCAGCAGTGACTCCGGGACGAGTAACACCGGGGAGCTGTTTTTT; cdr3_aa: CASSDSGTSNTGELFF
j_call: TRBJ2-1; v_call: TRBV7-9; d_call: .; clone_size: .; cdr3_nt: TGTGCCAGCAGCTTATCGTACGGGACCCACTTTGAGCAGTTCTTC; cdr3_aa: CASSLSYGTHFEQFF
j_call: TRBJ2-7; v_call: TRBV28; d_call: TRBD1; clone_size: .; cdr3_nt: TGTGCCAGCAGTCCTTACACAGGGGGCTTGGTCGAGCAGTACTTC; cdr3_aa: CASSPYTGGLVEQYF
j_call: TRBJ2-7; v_call: TRBV7-6; d_call: .; clone_size: .; cdr3_nt: TGTGCCAGCAGCCAGATATGCGAGCAGTACTTC; cdr3_aa: CASSQICEQYF
j_call: TRBJ2-7; v_call: TRBV28; d_call: TRBD1; clone_size: once; cdr3_nt: TGTGCCAGCAGCTGGACAGGGACCCCCGGGGAGTACGAGCAGTACTTC; cdr3_aa: CASSWTGTPGEYEQYF
j_call: TRBJ1-2; v_call: TRBV7-9; d_call: .; clone_size: .; cdr3_nt: TGTGCCAGCAGCTTAATGGAAACTAACTATGGCTACACCTTC; cdr3_aa: CASSLMETNYGYTF
j_call: TRBJ2-7; v_call: TRBV11-2; d_call: .; clone_size: .; cdr3_nt: TGTGCCAGCAGCTCGATCAAGGGGGGGGAGAACTCCGAGCAGTACTTC; cdr3_aa: CASSSIKGGENSEQYF
j_call: TRBJ2-1; v_call: TRBV13; d_call: .; clone_size: once; cdr3_nt: TGTGCCAGCACCCTCCAGGGTCACCACAATGAGCAGTTCTTC; cdr3_aa: CASTLQGHHNEQFF
j_call: TRBJ1-1; v_call: TRBV9; d_call: TRBD1; clone_size: .; cdr3_nt: TGTGCCAGCAGCGACACCGGGACAGGGGAATCGGGTGAAGCTTTCTTT; cdr3_aa: CASSDTGTGESGEAFF
j_call: TRBJ2-1; v_call: TRBV30; d_call: TRBD2; clone_size: .; cdr3_nt: TGTGCCTGGAGTGTAGGTAGCGGGGAGCAGTTCTTC; cdr3_aa: CAWSVGSGEQFF
j_call: TRBJ1-1; v_call: TRBV29-1; d_call: .; clone_size: .; cdr3_nt: TGCAGCGTTGGTTGGGGTTTCCGGACTGAAGCTTTCTTT; cdr3_aa: CSVGWGFRTEAFF
j_call: TRBJ2-7; v_call: TRBV27; d_call: TRBD1; clone_size: once; cdr3_nt: TGTGCCAGCAGTTTCGCAGGGGGCGGTAACGAGCAGTACTTC; cdr3_aa: CASSFAGGGNEQYF
j_call: TRBJ1-1; v_call: TRBV6-5; d_call: .; clone_size: once; cdr3_nt: TGTGCCAGCAGTTACGTCGGGGGCAGGAACACTGAAGCTTTCTTT; cdr3_aa: CASSYVGGRNTEAFF
j_call: TRBJ1-1; v_call: TRBV30; d_call: .; clone_size: .; cdr3_nt: TGTGCCTGGGCTGACCGTTTGGGCACTGAAGCTTTCTTT; cdr3_aa: CAWADRLGTEAFF
j_call: TRBJ1-1; v_call: TRBV6-5; d_call: .; clone_size: .; cdr3_nt: TGTGCCAGCAGTTACGTGGAGGGGAACACTGAAGCTTTCTTT; cdr3_aa: CASSYVEGNTEAFF
j_call: TRBJ1-3; v_call: TRBV4-1; d_call: TRBD1; clone_size: .; cdr3_nt: TGCGCCAGCAGCCAAGGGGACAGAGAGGGAAACACCATATATTTT; cdr3_aa: CASSQGDREGNTIYF
j_call: TRBJ1-2; v_call: TRBV11-1; d_call: .; clone_size: .; cdr3_nt: TGTGCCAGCAGCCCCCTGGAGGGGGGGCTCGGCTACACCTTC; cdr3_aa: CASSPLEGGLGYTF
j_call: TRBJ2-2; v_call: TRBV6-1; d_call: .; clone_size: .; cdr3_nt: TGTGCCAGCAGTGAGTGGTGGGGGAACACCGGGGAGCTGTTTTTT; cdr3_aa: CASSEWWGNTGELFF
j_call: TRBJ2-7; v_call: TRBV2; d_call: .; clone_size: .; cdr3_nt: TGTGCCAGCAGACCGGGACCATCGGCCCTCGAGCAGTACTTC; cdr3_aa: CASRPGPSALEQYF
j_call: TRBJ1-2; v_call: TRBV10-1; d_call: .; clone_size: .; cdr3_nt: TGCGCCAGCAGCCCGTGGACTGACTATGGCTACACCTTC; cdr3_aa: CASSPWTDYGYTF
j_call: TRBJ2-1; v_call: TRBV5-1; d_call: .; clone_size: .; cdr3_nt: TGCGCCAGCAGCTTGGCGCCATACAATGAGCAGTTCTTC; cdr3_aa: CASSLAPYNEQFF
j_call: TRBJ2-7; v_call: TRBV5-6; d_call: .; clone_size: .; cdr3_nt: TGTGCCAGCAGCACGGGAATATCCTACGAGCAGTACTTC; cdr3_aa: CASSTGISYEQYF
j_call: TRBJ2-5; v_call: TRBV15; d_call: TRBD2; clone_size: .; cdr3_nt: TGTGCCACCAGCAGAGACCGACTAGCGGGGGAGACCCAGTACTTC; cdr3_aa: CATSRDRLAGETQYF
j_call: TRBJ2-5; v_call: TRBV5-6; d_call: .; clone_size: .; cdr3_nt: TGTGCCAGCAGCGTCGAAGGGCTGGATTGGAACTTC; cdr3_aa: CASSVEGLDWNF
j_call: TRBJ1-2; v_call: TRBV9; d_call: .; clone_size: .; cdr3_nt: TGTGCCAGCAGCGGGACTGACTATGGCTACACCTTC; cdr3_aa: CASSGTDYGYTF
j_call: TRBJ1-5; v_call: TRBV21-1; d_call: .; clone_size: once; cdr3_nt: TGTGCCAGCAGCAAAGCGGGGGGTGACCCTCCTAGCAATCAGCCCCAGCATTTT; cdr3_aa: CASSKAGGDPPSNQPQHF
j_call: TRBJ2-7; v_call: TRBV19; d_call: .; clone_size: .; cdr3_nt: TGTGCCAGTAGTCCGTGGGCAGGGAGTCCGTACGAGCAGTACTTC; cdr3_aa: CASSPWAGSPYEQYF